The 17 T cell receptor beta chains in this list originate from one sample, sequenced in a study of response to subunit inactivated influenza vaccine. Using its own MiXCR run on the RT-PCR reads, TCRdb lists one record per CDR3 protein. This table holds under 950,000 distinct CDR3 sequences, 20% to 25% found once. Sequenced material: PBMCs from blood, taken around 5 days after vaccination. The receptors here all came from a man over 45 who received an inactivated influenza vaccine.

This clonotype was picked up many times. The chain joins TRBV20-1 to TRBJ2-3, with TRBD2 matching over 8 bases. This CDR3 is 14 amino acids long. Germline V CDR1 and CDR2: DFQATT, SNEGSKA (reference sequence). V lost 7 bases and J lost 4; bases outside the gene matches: 10. CDR3 loop: CSDQRESRADTQYF. The CDR3 DNA is TGCAGTGATCAGCGGGAGTCGAGGGCAGATACGCAGTATTTT.

This clonotype was recorded a few times. The chain joins TRBV11-2 to TRBJ2-3; D is undetermined. Germline values: CDR1 SGHAT, CDR2 FQNNGV. CDR3 length equals 14 residues. V was shortened by 0 bases and J by 6 bases, with 10 bases between the two germline ends. The CDR3 region is CASSLEFLGDTQYF. Here the CDR3 DNA reads TGTGCCAGCAGCTTAGAATTCCTGGGGGATACGCAGTATTTT.

The table lists this clonotype with a few counts. The genes are TRBV5-1 and TRBJ1-1; 10 bases line up with TRBD1. The germline V gene has CDR1 SGHRS and CDR2 YFSETQ. V lost 0 bases and J lost 7; bases outside the gene matches: 6. This CDR3 has 15 amino acids. As DNA, the CDR3 is TGCGCCAGCAGCTTGGTTGGGACAGGGGTCTTTGAAGCTTTCTTT. This encodes CASSLVGTGVFEAFF.

This clonotype appeared a few times. V gene TRBV11-2 combines with J gene TRBJ1-5; TRBD1 aligns across 8 bases. V lost 5 bases, J lost 6 bases, and 6 bases stayed unmatched. The CDR3 covers 14 residues. Germline assignment: CDR1 SGHAT and CDR2 FQNNGV. The CDR3 loop reads CASSPGTGLQPQHF. The CDR3, as DNA: TGTGCCAGCAGCCCCGGGACAGGTCTTCAGCCCCAGCATTTT.

This chain joins TRBV11-1 and TRBJ2-5; the match to TRBD2 covers 14 bases. V lost 5 bases to trimming and J lost 4 bases; unmatched junction nucleotides: 9. CDR1 and CDR2 from the germline V gene are SGHAT and FQDESV (reference sequence). CDR3 length: 17 amino acids. CDR3 nucleotide sequence: TGTGCCAGCAGCCAGGGACTAGCGGGAGTATTTCGAGAGACCCAGTACTTC. Translated, it gives CASSQGLAGVFRETQYF.

This clonotype has at least ten counts. The chain employs TRBV6-2 or TRBV6-3 and TRBJ2-1; TRBD2 is a possible D gene (5 bases). The CDR3 is made up of 13 amino acids. The V end was cut by 6 bases, the J end by 6 bases, with 12 bases between. Germline assignment: CDR1 MNHEY and CDR2 SVGEGT. CDR3 sequence reads: CASSPDWINEQFF. CDR3 in DNA: TGTGCCAGCAGCCCGGACTGGATCAATGAGCAGTTCTTC.

The V gene is TRBV20-1, the J gene TRBJ2-1; 12 bases are a match to TRBD1. The V gene end was trimmed by 0 bases and the J gene end by 12 bases; junction bases not matched to a gene: 9. Germline V gene sequence: CDR1 DFQATT, CDR2 SNEGSKA (reference sequence). This CDR3 contains 15 residues. The CDR3 loop reads CSARDLGTGGAGQFF. The CDR3 DNA sequence: TGCAGTGCTAGAGATCTCGGGACAGGGGGCGCCGGGCAGTTCTTC.

The J gene is TRBJ2-7, the V gene TRBV20-1; D is unclear. The CDR3 contains 12 residues. V lost 4 bases to trimming and J lost 2 bases, with 9 bases between them. Germline CDR1 and CDR2: DFQATT and SNEGSKA (reference sequence). The CDR3: CSAKAMAYEQYF. The CDR3 region has the DNA TGCAGTGCTAAGGCAATGGCCTACGAGCAGTACTTC.

This chain joins TRBV20-1 and TRBJ2-1; the D gene is possibly TRBD2 (5 bases). The CDR3 sequence is 13 residues long. The V end was cut by 6 bases, the J end by 1 base, with 10 bases between. The germline V gene has CDR1 DFQATT and CDR2 SNEGSKA (reference sequence). CDR3 in amino acids: CSARRASYNEQFF. In DNA, the CDR3 is TGCAGTGCACGGCGGGCTTCCTACAATGAGCAGTTCTTC.

Only a few counts were recorded for this clonotype. The chain recombines TRBV7-9 with TRBJ2-7, with 10 bases that match TRBD2. V shed 7 bases, J shed 0 bases, and the junction held 3 bases outside the gene matches. Per germline, CDR1 SEHNR and CDR2 FQNEAQ (reference sequence). This CDR3 has 14 residues. CDR3 residues: CASTSSGGSYEQYF. For the CDR3, the DNA is TGTGCCAGCACTTCTAGCGGGGGCTCCTACGAGCAGTACTTC.

This chain uses TRBV20-1 with TRBJ2-2; the D gene is possibly TRBD2 (5 bases). V shed 6 bases and J shed 1 base, with 18 bases lying between them. This CDR3 contains 16 residues. The germline V gene has CDR1 DFQATT and CDR2 SNEGSKA (reference sequence). The CDR3 reads CSAKEALLMNTGELFF. CDR3 in DNA: TGCAGTGCAAAGGAGGCCCTGCTCATGAACACCGGGGAGCTGTTTTTT.

This clonotype was observed a handful of times. The chain joins TRBV12-3 or TRBV12-4 to TRBJ2-5; 9 nucleotides line up with TRBD1. V lost 6 bases and J lost 4; bases outside the gene matches: 3. The CDR3 sequence is 13 residues long. The DNA for the CDR3 is TGTGCCAGCAGACAGGGGGCGGGAGAGACCCAGTACTTC. Its translation is CASRQGAGETQYF.

The chain links TRBV27 to TRBJ1-5; maybe TRBD1 (5 bases). With 4 bases removed from V and 11 bases from J, the gap between germline ends came to 12 bases. The CDR3 totals 12 residues. From germline, CDR1 is MNHEY and CDR2 SMNVEV (reference sequence). The CDR3, as DNA: TGTGCCAGCAGTTACCCGGGGGGAGCCCAGCATTTT. As protein: CASSYPGGAQHF.

The chain has TRBV15 and TRBJ2-7; a weak D match, TRBD2 (5 bases). The CDR3 is made up of 14 amino acids. Trimming took 1 base from V and 3 from J, leaving 10 bases between them. In germline, CDR1 is LNHNV, CDR2 YYDKDF (reference sequence). The CDR3: CATSRGGNNYEQYF. The DNA for the CDR3 is TGTGCCACCAGCAGAGGAGGGAACAACTACGAGCAGTACTTC.

This chain connects TRBV6-1 to TRBJ1-6; no clear D. Trimming shortened V by 7 bases and J by 9 bases, and 19 bases separated the two germline ends. This CDR3 is built from 15 residues. The V gene's germline CDR1 is MNHNS and CDR2 SASEGT. Here the CDR3 reads CASTDQTSPGSPLHF. DNA for the CDR3: TGTGCCAGCACGGATCAGACCAGTCCGGGTTCACCCCTCCACTTT.

This clonotype was detected only once. The chain has TRBV20-1 and TRBJ2-2; 8 bases fit TRBD2. This CDR3 region has 16 residues. With V trimmed by 5 bases and J by 0 bases, 8 bases remained unmatched. Per germline, CDR1 DFQATT and CDR2 SNEGSKA (reference sequence). DNA of the CDR3: TGCAGTGCTCGACGGACTAGCAGTCCGAACACCGGGGAGCTGTTTTTT. It specifies CSARRTSSPNTGELFF.

This clonotype was recorded a few times. The chain has TRBV20-1 and TRBJ2-1, with 7 positions matching TRBD2. This CDR3 comprises 15 residues. J was trimmed by 4 bases and V by 4 bases; bases with no gene match: 10. Germline values: CDR1 DFQATT, CDR2 SNEGSKA (reference sequence). This CDR3 reads CSATSAWGGYNEQFF. The CDR3, as DNA: TGCAGTGCTACTAGCGCGTGGGGGGGTTACAATGAGCAGTTCTTC.